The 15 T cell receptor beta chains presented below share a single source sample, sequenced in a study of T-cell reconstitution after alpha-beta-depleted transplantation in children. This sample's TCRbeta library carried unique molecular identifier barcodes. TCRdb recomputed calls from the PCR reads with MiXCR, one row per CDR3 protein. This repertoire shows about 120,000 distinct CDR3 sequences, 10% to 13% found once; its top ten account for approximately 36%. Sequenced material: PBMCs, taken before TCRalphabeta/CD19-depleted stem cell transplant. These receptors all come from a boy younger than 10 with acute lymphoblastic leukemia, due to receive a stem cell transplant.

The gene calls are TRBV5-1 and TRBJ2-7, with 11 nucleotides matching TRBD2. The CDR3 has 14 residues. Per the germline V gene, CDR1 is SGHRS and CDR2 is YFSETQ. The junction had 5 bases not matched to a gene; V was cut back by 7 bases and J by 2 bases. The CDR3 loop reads CASQVAGGPYEQYF. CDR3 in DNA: TGCGCCAGCCAGGTAGCGGGAGGGCCCTACGAGCAGTACTTC. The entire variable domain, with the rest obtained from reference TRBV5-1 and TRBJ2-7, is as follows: KAGVTQTPRYLIKTRGQQVTLSCSPISGHRSVSWYQQTPGQGLQFLFEYFSETQRNKGNFPGRFSGRQFSNSRSEMNVSTLELGDSALYLCASQVAGGPYEQYFGPGTRLTVT.

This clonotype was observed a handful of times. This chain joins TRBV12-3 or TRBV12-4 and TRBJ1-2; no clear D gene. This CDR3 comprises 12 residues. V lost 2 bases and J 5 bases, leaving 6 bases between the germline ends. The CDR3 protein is CASSLFRYGYTF. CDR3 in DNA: TGTGCCAGCAGTTTATTTAGGTATGGCTACACCTTC.

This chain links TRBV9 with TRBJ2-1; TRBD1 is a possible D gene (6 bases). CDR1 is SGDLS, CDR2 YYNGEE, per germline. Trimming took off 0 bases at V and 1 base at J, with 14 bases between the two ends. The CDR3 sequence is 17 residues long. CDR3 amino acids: CASSVAGQRTSYNEQFF. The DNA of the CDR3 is TGTGCCAGCAGCGTAGCAGGACAGAGAACTTCCTACAATGAGCAGTTCTTC. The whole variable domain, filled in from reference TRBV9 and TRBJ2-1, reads DSGVTQTPKHLITATGQRVTLRCSPRSGDLSVYWYQQSLDQGLQFLIQYYNGEERAKGNILERFSAQQFPDLHSELNLSSLELGDSALYFCASSVAGQRTSYNEQFFGPGTRLTVL.

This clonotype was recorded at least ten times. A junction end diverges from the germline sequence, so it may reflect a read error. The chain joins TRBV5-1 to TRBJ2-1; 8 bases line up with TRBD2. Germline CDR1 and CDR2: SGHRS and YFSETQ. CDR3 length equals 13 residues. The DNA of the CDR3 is TGCGCCAGCAGCTCCTTTGTGGAGCGGGAGCATCTCTTC. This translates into CASSSFVEREHLF. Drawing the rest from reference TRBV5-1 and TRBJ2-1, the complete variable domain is KAGVTQTPRYLIKTRGQQVTLSCSPISGHRSVSWYQQTPGQGLQFLFEYFSETQRNKGNFPGRFSGRQFSNSRSEMNVSTLELGDSALYLCASSSFVEREHLFGPGTRLTVL.

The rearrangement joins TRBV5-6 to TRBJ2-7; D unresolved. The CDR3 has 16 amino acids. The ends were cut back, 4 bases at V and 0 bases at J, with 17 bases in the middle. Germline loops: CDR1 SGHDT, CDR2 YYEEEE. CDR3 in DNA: TGTGCCAGCAGCGGTGACGTAAGTCTAAGCTCCTACGAGCAGTACTTC. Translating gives CASSGDVSLSSYEQYF.

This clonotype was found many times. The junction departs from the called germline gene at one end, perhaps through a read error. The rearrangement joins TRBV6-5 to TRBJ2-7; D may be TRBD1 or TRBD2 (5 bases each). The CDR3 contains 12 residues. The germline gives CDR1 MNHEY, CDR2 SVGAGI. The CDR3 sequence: CASSAPPGPPAF. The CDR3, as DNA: TGTGCCAGCAGTGCACCGCCGGGACCCCCTGCCTTC.

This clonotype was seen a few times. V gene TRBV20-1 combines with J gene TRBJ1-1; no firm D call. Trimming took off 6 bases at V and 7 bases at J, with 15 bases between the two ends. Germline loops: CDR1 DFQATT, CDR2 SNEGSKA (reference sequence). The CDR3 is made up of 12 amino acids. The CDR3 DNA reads TGCAGTGCCGTGTTGCGAGTGGGTGAAGCTTTCTTT. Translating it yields CSAVLRVGEAFF.

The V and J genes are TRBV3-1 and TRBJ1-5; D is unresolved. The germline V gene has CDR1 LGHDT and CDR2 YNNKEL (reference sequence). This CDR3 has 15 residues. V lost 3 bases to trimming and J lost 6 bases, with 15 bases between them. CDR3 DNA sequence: TGTGCCAGCAGCCAGGCTGGCTCATCGGGTCAGCCCCAGCATTTT. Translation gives CASSQAGSSGQPQHF.

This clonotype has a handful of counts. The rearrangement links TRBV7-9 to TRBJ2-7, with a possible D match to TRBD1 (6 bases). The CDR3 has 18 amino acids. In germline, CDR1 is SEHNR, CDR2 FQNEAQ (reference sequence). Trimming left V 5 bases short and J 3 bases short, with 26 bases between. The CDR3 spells CASSPPDGTSNNLYEQYF. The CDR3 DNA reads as TGTGCCAGCAGCCCGCCCGACGGGACATCAAATAACCTCTACGAGCAGTACTTC.

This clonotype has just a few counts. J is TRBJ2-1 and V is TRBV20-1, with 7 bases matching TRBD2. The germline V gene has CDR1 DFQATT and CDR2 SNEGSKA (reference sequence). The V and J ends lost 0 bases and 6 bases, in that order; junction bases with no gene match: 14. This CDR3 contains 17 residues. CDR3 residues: CSARDMSNSGPGNEQFF. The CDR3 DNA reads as TGCAGTGCTAGAGATATGTCAAATAGCGGGCCTGGCAATGAGCAGTTCTTC.

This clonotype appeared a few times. CDR3 loop: CASSLAATGLSYEQYF. CDR3 in DNA: TGTGCCAGCAGCTTAGCGGCGACAGGCCTCTCCTACGAGCAGTACTTC. The rearrangement links TRBV7-6 to TRBJ2-7, with D possibly TRBD1 on 6 matching bases. Germline CDR1 SGHVS, CDR2 FNYEAQ. Trimming shortened V by 0 bases and J by 0 bases, and 12 bases separated the two germline ends. The CDR3 is 16 amino acids.

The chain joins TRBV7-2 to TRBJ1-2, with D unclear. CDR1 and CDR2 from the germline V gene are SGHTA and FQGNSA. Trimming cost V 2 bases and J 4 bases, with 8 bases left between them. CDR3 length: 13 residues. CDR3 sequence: CASSLKPAYGYTF. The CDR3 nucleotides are TGTGCCAGCAGCTTAAAGCCGGCCTATGGCTACACCTTC.

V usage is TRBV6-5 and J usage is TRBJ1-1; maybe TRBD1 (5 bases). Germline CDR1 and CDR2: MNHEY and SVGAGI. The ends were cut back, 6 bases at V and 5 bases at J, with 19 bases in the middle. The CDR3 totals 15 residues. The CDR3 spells CASRYTTAEGTEAFF. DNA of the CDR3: TGTGCCAGCAGATATACGACAGCGGAGGGTACTGAAGCTTTCTTT.

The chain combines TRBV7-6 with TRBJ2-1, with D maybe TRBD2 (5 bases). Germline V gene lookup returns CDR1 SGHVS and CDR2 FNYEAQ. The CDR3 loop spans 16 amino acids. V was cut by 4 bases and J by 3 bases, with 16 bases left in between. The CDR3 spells CASSSAEGSLYNEQFF. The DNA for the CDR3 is TGTGCCAGCAGCTCGGCGGAAGGGAGCCTCTACAATGAGCAGTTCTTC. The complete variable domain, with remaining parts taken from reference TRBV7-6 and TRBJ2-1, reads GAGVSQSPRYKVTKRGQDVALRCDPISGHVSLYWYRQALGQGPEFLTYFNYEAQQDKSGLPNDRFSAERPEGSISTLTIQRTEQRDSAMYRCASSSAEGSLYNEQFFGPGTRLTVL.

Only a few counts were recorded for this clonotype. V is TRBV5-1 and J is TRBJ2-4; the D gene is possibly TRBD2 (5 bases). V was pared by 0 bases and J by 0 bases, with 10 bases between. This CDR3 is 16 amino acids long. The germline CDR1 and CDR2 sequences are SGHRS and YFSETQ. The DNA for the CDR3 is TGCGCCAGCAGCTTGGGGCCGACTATAGCCAAAAACATTCAGTACTTC. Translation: CASSLGPTIAKNIQYF.